The clone carrying this T cell receptor (beta chain) is a singleton in its sample. J lost 0 bases, V lost 4 bases, and 17 bases had no gene match. CDR3 length: 19 residues. Germline-derived CDR1 and CDR2 are SGHTA and FQGNSA. The table came from immunoSEQ multiplex PCR; TCRdb's copy has only in-frame clones and leaves some out. Among about 69,000 clones listed, 95% to 96% were seen once. These data originate in a study of cytomegalovirus exposure and HLA in healthy donors. The TCR comes from a woman under 30 in good health and CMV-seropositive. The source material was PBMCs. The chain links TRBV7-2 to TRBJ2-5; 7 bases agree with TRBD1. The DNA for the CDR3 is TGTGCCAGCAGCTCCCGGGCAAAAACTAAGGGACAGAACCAAGAGACCCAGTACTTC. Its translation is CASSSRAKTKGQNQETQYF.